This T cell receptor beta chain was obtained from a study of somatic mutations in cytotoxic T cells in rheumatoid arthritis. Repertoires were generated with immunoSEQ multiplex PCR, while TCRdb's copy carries only in-frame clones and drops some. The sample records 20,000 or so clones, almost 85% being singletons. CDR1 is SGHRS and CDR2 is YFSETQ in the germline V gene. Trimming pared 0 bases from V and 2 bases from J, leaving 8 bases between. The CDR3 contains 15 residues. Using positive magnetic bead selection on an AutoMACS, CD4+ and CD8+ cells were isolated, after which their purity was checked by flow cytometry.

The sequence was collected from a woman between 50 and 59 years old in good health. Sequenced input: CD8+ T cells sorted from blood. The chain joins TRBV5-1 to TRBJ2-2; D call uncertain. The CDR3 DNA reads TGCGCCAGCAGCTTGGTGACTCCTAACACCGGGGAGCTGTTTTTT. Translated: CASSLVTPNTGELFF.